Described below is a single T cell receptor beta chain sequence and its context. Its antigen is not known. Reverse transcribed after extraction, RNA yielded cDNA as the sequencing template. Using immunoSEQ multiplex PCR, the repertoire was profiled, and TCRdb retains in-frame clones only, with some absent. The table lists approximately 180,000 clones, less than 75% of them singletons, with roughly 10% in the top ten. The data were taken from a study of CD8+ T cells in alopecia areata. Study information: Patients received oral tofacitinib, 5 to 10 mg twice daily, for moderate-to-severe alopecia areata.

Sorting from PBMCs produced CD4+ and CD8+ T cells. Germline CDR1 SGHDN, CDR2 FVKESK. This CDR3 is 15 amino acids long. Germline trimming cut 3 bases from V and 6 bases from J; bases unmatched to any gene: 6. Notes on the study in general: Lesional tissue from the scalp (especially in alopecia totalis/universalis) showed higher clonality than normal scalp.

The sequencing here drew on CD8+ T cells sorted from blood, taken at week 0. The chain recombines TRBV14 with TRBJ2-1, with 9 bases that match TRBD2. This receptor was obtained from a human donor with alopecia areata. This CDR3 reads CASSHNSGGLNEQFF. DNA for the CDR3: TGTGCCAGCAGCCACAATAGCGGGGGCCTCAATGAGCAGTTCTTC.